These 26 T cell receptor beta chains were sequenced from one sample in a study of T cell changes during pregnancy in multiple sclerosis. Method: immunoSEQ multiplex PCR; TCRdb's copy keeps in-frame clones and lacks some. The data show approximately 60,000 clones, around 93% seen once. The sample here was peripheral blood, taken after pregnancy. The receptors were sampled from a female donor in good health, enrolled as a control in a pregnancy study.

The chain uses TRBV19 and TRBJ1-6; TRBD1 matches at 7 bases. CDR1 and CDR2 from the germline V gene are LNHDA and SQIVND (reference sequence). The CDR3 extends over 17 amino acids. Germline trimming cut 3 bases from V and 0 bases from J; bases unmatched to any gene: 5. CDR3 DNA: TGTGCCAGTAGTATCCGACAGGGATTCTCCTATAATTCACCCCTCCACTTT. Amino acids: CASSIRQGFSYNSPLHF.

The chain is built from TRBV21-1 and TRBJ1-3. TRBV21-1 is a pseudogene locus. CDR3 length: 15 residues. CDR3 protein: CASSKSRDSGNTIYF. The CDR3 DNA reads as TGTGCCAGCAGCAAGAGTCGAGACTCTGGAAACACCATATATTTT.

CDR3 DNA sequence: TGCGCCAGCAGCTTGGCTAGTCAGCCCCAGCATTTT. This gives the protein CASSLASQPQHF. The chain couples TRBV5-1 to TRBJ1-5, with no clear D. From germline, CDR1 is SGHRS and CDR2 YFSETQ. There are 12 residues in the CDR3. The ends were cut back, 0 bases at V and 6 bases at J, with 4 bases in the middle.

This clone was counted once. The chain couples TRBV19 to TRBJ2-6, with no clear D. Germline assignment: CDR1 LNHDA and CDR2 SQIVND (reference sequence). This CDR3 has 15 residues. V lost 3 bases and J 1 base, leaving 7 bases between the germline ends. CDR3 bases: TGTGCCAGTAGTATTCGTACATCTGGGGCCAACGTCCTGACTTTC. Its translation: CASSIRTSGANVLTF.

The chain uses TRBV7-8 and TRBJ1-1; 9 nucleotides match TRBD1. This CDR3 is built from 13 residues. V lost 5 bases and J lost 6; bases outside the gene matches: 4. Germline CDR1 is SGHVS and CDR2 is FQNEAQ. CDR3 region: CASSATGGAEAFF. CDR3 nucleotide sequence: TGTGCCAGCAGCGCGACAGGGGGAGCTGAAGCTTTCTTT.

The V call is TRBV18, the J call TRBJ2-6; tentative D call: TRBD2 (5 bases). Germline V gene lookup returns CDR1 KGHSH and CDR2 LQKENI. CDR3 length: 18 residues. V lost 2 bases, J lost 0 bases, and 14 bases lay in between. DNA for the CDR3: TGTGCCAGCTCACCAGGCCAGGCGAGCGGCTCTGGGGCCAACGTCCTGACTTTC. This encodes CASSPGQASGSGANVLTF.

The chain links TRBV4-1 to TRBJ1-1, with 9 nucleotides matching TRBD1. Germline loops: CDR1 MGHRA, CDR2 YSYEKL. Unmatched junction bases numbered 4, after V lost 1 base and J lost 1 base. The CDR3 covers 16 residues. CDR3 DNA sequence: TGCGCCAGCAGCCAAGGTACAGGGGGCTGGAACACTGAAGCTTTCTTT. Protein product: CASSQGTGGWNTEAFF.

The CDR3 protein is CASSSWTENTEAFF. The CDR3, as DNA: TGTGCCAGCAGTTCCTGGACTGAGAACACTGAAGCTTTCTTT. The V and J genes are TRBV28 and TRBJ1-1, with D uncertain. CDR1 is MDHEN, CDR2 SYDVKM, per germline. The CDR3 runs 14 residues. The germline V and J ends were trimmed by 4 bases and 1 base, with 10 bases remaining between them. Drawing the rest from reference TRBV28 and TRBJ1-1, the complete variable domain is DVKVTQSSRYLVKRTGEKVFLECVQDMDHENMFWYRQDPGLGLRLIYFSYDVKMKEKGDIPEGYSVSREKKERFSLILESASTNQTSMYLCASSSWTENTEAFFGQGTRLTVV.

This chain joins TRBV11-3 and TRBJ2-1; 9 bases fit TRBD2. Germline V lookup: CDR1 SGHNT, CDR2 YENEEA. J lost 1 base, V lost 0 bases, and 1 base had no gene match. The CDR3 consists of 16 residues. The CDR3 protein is CASSLETSGSYNEQFF. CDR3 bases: TGTGCCAGCAGCTTAGAAACTAGCGGGTCCTACAATGAGCAGTTCTTC.

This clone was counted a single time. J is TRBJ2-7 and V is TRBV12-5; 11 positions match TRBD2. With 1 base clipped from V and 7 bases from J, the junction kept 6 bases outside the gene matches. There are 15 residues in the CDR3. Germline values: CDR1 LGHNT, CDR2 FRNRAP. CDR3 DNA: TGTGCTAGTGGTTTGGCACTAGCGGGAGTTGGAGAGCAGTACTTC. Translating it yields CASGLALAGVGEQYF. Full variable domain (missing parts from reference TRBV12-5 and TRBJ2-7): DARVTQTPRHKVTEMGQEVTMRCQPILGHNTVFWYRQTMMQGLELLAYFRNRAPLDDSGMPKDRFSAEMPDATLATLKIQPSEPRDSAVYFCASGLALAGVGEQYFGPGTRLTVT.

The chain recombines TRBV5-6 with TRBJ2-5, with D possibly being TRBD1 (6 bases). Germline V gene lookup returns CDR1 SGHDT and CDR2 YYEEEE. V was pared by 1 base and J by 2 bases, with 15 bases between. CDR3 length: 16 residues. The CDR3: CASSLRIRDTQETQYF. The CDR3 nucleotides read TGTGCCAGCAGCTTGCGCATCCGGGACACGCAAGAGACCCAGTACTTC.

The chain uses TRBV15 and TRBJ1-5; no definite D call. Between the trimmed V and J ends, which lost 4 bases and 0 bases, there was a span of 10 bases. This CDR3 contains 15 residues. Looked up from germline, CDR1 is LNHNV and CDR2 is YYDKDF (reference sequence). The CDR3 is CATSIGRDSNQPQHF. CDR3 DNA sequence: TGTGCCACCAGCATAGGGAGGGATAGCAATCAGCCCCAGCATTTT. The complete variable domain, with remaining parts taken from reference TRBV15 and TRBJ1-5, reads DAMVIQNPRYQVTQFGKPVTLSCSQTLNHNVMYWYQQKSSQAPKLLFHYYDKDFNNEADTPDNFQSRRPNTSFCFLDIRSPGLGDTAMYLCATSIGRDSNQPQHFGDGTRLSIL.

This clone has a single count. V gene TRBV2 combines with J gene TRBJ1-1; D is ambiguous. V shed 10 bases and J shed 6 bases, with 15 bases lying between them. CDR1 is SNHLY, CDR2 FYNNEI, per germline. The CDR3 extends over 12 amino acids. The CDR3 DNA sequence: TGTGCCACTCCGACGAGGGAGGCTGAAGCTTTCTTT. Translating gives CATPTREAEAFF.

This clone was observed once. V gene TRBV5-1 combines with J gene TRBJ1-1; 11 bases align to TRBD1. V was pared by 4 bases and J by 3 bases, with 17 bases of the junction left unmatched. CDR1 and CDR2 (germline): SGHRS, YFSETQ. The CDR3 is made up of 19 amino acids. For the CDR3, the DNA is TGCGCCAGCAGCACTAGGACAGGGGGCGTGGGGCTTAGCGACACTGAAGCTTTCTTT. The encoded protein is CASSTRTGGVGLSDTEAFF.

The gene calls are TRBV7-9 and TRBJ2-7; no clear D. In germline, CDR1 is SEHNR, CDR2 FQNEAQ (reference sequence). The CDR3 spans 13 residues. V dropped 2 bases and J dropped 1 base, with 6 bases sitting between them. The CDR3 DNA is TGTGCCAGCAGCTTAACACCATCCTACGAGCAGTACTTC. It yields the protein CASSLTPSYEQYF.

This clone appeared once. CDR3 sequence (DNA): TGTGCCAGCCGGGGACAGGAAATCACTGAAGCTTTCTTT. Its protein product is CASRGQEITEAFF. This chain uses TRBV6-5 with TRBJ1-1; 8 bases match TRBD1. The V gene's germline CDR1 is MNHEY and CDR2 SVGAGI. CDR3 size: 13 residues. The V segment lost 8 bases and the J segment 4 bases; nucleotides outside the gene matches: 6.

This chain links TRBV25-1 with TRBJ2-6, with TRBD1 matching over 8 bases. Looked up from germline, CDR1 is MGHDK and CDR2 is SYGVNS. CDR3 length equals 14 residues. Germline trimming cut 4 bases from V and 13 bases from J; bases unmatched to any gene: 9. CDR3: CASSGLGQVEVLTF. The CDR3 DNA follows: TGTGCCAGCAGTGGGCTGGGACAGGTTGAAGTCCTGACTTTC.

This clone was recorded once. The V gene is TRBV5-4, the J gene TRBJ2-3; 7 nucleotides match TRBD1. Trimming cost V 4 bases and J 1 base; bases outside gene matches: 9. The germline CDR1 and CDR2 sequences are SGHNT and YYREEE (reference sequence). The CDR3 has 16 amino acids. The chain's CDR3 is CASSPRTGAGTDTQYF. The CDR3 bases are TGTGCCAGCAGCCCCCGGACAGGAGCTGGCACAGATACGCAGTATTTT.

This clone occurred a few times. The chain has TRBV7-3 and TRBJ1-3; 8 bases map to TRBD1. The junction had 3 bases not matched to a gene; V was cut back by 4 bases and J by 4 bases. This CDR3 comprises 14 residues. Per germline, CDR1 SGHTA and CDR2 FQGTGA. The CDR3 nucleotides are TGTGCCAGCAGCTACACAGGGGGAGGAAACACCATATATTTT. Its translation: CASSYTGGGNTIYF.

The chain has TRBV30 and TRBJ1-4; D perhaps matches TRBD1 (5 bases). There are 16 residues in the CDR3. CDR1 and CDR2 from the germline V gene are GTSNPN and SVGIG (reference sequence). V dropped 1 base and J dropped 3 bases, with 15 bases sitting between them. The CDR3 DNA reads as TGTGCCTGGAGTGGCTATGGCAGGGCCTCTAATGAAAAACTGTTTTTT. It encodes CAWSGYGRASNEKLFF. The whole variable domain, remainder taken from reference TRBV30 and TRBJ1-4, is SQTIHQWPATLVQPVGSPLSLECTVEGTSNPNLYWYRQAAGRGLQLLFYSVGIGQISSEVPQNLSASRPQDRQFILSSKKLLLSDSGFYLCAWSGYGRASNEKLFFGSGTQLSVL.

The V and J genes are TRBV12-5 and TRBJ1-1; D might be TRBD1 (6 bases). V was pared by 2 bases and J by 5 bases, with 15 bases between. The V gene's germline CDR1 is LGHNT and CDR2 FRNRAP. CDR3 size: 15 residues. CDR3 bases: TGTGCTAGTGGTTTGCCTTGGGGGGGGCGGACTGAAGCTTTCTTT. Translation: CASGLPWGGRTEAFF.

In DNA, the CDR3 is TGTGCCAGCAGCTTAGGGGCGGGACTAGCGGTTGAGCAGTTCTTC. Translation: CASSLGAGLAVEQFF. The V and J genes are TRBV7-2 and TRBJ2-1; TRBD2 matches at 11 bases. CDR3 length: 15 amino acids. Looked up from germline, CDR1 is SGHTA and CDR2 is FQGNSA. The V gene end was trimmed by 1 base and the J gene end by 9 bases; junction bases not matched to a gene: 5.

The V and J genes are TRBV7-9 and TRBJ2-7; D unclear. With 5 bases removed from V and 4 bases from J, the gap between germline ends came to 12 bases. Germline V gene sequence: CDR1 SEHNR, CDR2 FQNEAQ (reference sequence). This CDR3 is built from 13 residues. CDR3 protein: CASSARNKYEQYF. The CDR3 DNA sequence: TGTGCCAGCAGCGCAAGAAACAAGTACGAGCAGTACTTC.

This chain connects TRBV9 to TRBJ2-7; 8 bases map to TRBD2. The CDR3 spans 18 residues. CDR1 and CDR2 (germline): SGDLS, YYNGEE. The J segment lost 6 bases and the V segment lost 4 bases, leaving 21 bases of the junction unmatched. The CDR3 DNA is TGTGCCAGCAGCAAAGCGCCAGAAGCGGGGGCGGGGGAAGGCGAGCAGTACTTC. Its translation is CASSKAPEAGAGEGEQYF. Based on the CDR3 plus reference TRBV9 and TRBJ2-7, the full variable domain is DSGVTQTPKHLITATGQRVTLRCSPRSGDLSVYWYQQSLDQGLQFLIQYYNGEERAKGNILERFSAQQFPDLHSELNLSSLELGDSALYFCASSKAPEAGAGEGEQYFGPGTRLTVT.

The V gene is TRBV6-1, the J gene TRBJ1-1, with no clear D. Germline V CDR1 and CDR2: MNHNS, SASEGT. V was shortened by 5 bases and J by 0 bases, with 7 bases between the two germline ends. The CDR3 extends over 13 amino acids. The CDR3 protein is CASSSQLNTEAFF. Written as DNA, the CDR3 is TGTGCCAGCAGTTCACAGTTGAACACTGAAGCTTTCTTT.

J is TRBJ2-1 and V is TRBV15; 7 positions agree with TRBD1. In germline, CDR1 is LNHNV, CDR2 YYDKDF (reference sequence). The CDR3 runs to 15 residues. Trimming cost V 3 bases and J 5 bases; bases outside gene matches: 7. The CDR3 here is CATSSNRGPNNEQFF. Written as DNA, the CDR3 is TGTGCCACCAGCAGCAACAGGGGCCCTAACAATGAGCAGTTCTTC. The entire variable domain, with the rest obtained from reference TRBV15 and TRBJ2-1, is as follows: DAMVIQNPRYQVTQFGKPVTLSCSQTLNHNVMYWYQQKSSQAPKLLFHYYDKDFNNEADTPDNFQSRRPNTSFCFLDIRSPGLGDTAMYLCATSSNRGPNNEQFFGPGTRLTVL.